The clone carrying this T cell receptor beta chain has a count of ten or more. Its antigen is still unknown. The CDR3 totals 18 residues. With V trimmed by 0 bases and J by 7 bases, 16 bases remained unmatched. The germline V gene has CDR1 SGHKS and CDR2 YYEKEE (reference sequence). The data were obtained in a study of human T cells and chemical hapten exposure. Study details: TCR yields per sample varied, mainly owing to small pooled library volume differences. Findings and limits, study-wide: The donor cohort had alopecia, so its immune response may not match that of healthy people. Sensitizing to DPC left TCRs with a frequency above 1 in 1000 unaltered.

This sample's time point: pre-sensitization, week 0. Treatment given: therapeutic diphenylcyclopropenone sensitization with weekly scalp DPC. People who gave samples had alopecia, were 18 to 70 years old, and were suitable for DPC. TCRdb recomputed calls from the RACE reads with MiXCR, one row per CDR3 protein. The sample has about 380,000 distinct CDR3 sequences, less than 6.5% seen once. The receptor was derived from a woman aged 45-60 years with alopecia areata. Some clones in this sample may be carry-over from other donors' samples. The chain combines TRBV5-5 with TRBJ2-7, with 10 bases matching TRBD2. Source: whole blood, taken in connection with sensitization to the hapten diphenylcyclopropenone (DPC). CDR3 coding DNA: TGTGCCAGCAGCTTGGGACAGAGTACTAGCGGGACCCCGAGGGAGCAGTACTTC. Its protein product is CASSLGQSTSGTPREQYF.